This TCR beta chain was sequenced for a study of T cells after yellow fever vaccination. This clonotype was recorded a few times. One junction end disagrees with the germline gene, perhaps due to a read error. TCRdb re-analysed the 5' RACE reads in MiXCR, keeping a single row per CDR3 protein. The sample lists a few hundred thousand distinct CDR3 sequences, roughly 8.7% seen once, with about 3.7% in the top ten. Germline assignment: CDR1 SSHAT and CDR2 FNYEAQ (reference sequence). The CDR3 is 15 residues long. The specimen was CD4+ T cells sorted from PBMCs, collected 5 days after the yellow fever booster vaccination. The rearrangement joins TRBV7-7 to TRBJ2-2; the D gene is possibly TRBD2 (6 bases). The receptor was derived from a man younger than 35 who received the YFV17D yellow fever vaccine. The CDR3 loop is CASSLADLGTGELFF. The CDR3 bases are TGTGCTAGCAGCTTAGCGGACCTGGGGACCGGGGAGCTGTTTTTT.